This T cell receptor beta chain stems from a study of cytomegalovirus exposure and HLA in healthy donors. Donors were nominally healthy when sampled, though unrecorded immune exposures were likely. PCR primers comprised 60 Vbeta and 13 Jbeta primers. TCRdb's copy holds only in-frame clones and misses some; the assay was immunoSEQ multiplex PCR. The sample carries 200,000 to 250,000 clones, about 89% recorded once. Germline CDR1 reads KGHSH; CDR2 reads LQKENI. The CDR3 has 16 residues. V lost 5 bases to trimming and J lost 0 bases, with 13 bases between them. The receptor was derived from a woman aged 18-29 years in good health and CMV-seronegative. Source material: PBMCs. The rearrangement joins TRBV18 to TRBJ2-2, with a possible D match to TRBD1 (5 bases). The CDR3 DNA follows: TGTGCCAGCTCAGCAAACCAGGGTGCGAACACCGGGGAGCTGTTTTTT. This translates into CASSANQGANTGELFF.